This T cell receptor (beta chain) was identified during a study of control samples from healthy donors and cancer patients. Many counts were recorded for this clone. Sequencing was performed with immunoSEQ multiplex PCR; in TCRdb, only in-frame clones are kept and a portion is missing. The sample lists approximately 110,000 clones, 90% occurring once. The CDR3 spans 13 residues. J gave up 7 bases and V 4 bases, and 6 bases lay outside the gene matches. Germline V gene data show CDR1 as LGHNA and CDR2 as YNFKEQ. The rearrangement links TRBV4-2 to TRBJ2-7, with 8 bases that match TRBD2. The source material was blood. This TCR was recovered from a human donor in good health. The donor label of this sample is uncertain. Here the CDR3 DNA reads TGTGCCAGCAGCCCGGGACTAGAGTTTGAGCAGTACTTC. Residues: CASSPGLEFEQYF.